The next 8 T cell receptor beta chains were all read from a single sample in a study of T cells in Graves' hyperthyroidism and ophthalmopathy. Template material for amplifying TCR beta CDR3 regions consisted of RNA transcripts. Initially, a first-round RT-PCR of the TCR CDR3 employed the HTBI primer set. TCRdb processed the multiplex PCR reads anew with MiXCR; each CDR3 protein has one entry. The sample carries 380,000 or so distinct CDR3 sequences, roughly 13% recorded once. Sequencing was done on a sample of blood. These TCRs come from a man aged 25 to 45 with Graves' hyperthyroidism that later progressed to Graves' ophthalmopathy.

This clonotype showed up just a few times. V usage is TRBV4-1 and J usage is TRBJ2-7, with D perhaps matching TRBD1 (5 bases). Germline assignment: CDR1 MGHRA and CDR2 YSYEKL. CDR3 size: 15 residues. V lost 3 bases and J lost 0, with 12 bases in between. The DNA of the CDR3 is TGCGCCAGCAGCCACGGCGACAGTAGCTCCTACGAGCAGTACTTC. This translates into CASSHGDSSSYEQYF.

This clonotype was seen at least ten times. V gene TRBV5-6 combines with J gene TRBJ1-1, with D perhaps TRBD1 (5 bases). Trimming shortened V by 3 bases and J by 6 bases, and 15 bases separated the two germline ends. The germline CDR1 and CDR2 sequences are SGHDT and YYEEEE. CDR3 size: 14 residues. CDR3 sequence: CASSSEWGHSEAFF. The CDR3 nucleotides are TGTGCCAGCAGCTCGGAGTGGGGCCATTCTGAAGCTTTCTTT.

V and J are TRBV6-5 and TRBJ1-6; D is unresolved. CDR3 length: 15 residues. Germline CDR1 MNHEY, CDR2 SVGAGI. Deletions cut 0 bases from V and 7 bases from J, with 10 bases between. The CDR3 DNA is TGTGCCAGCAGTTACTCCTGGACGCTAAATTCACCCCTCCACTTT. It yields the protein CASSYSWTLNSPLHF.

The chain recombines TRBV28 with TRBJ1-4; no definite D call. V lost 3 bases and J lost 6, with 11 bases in between. CDR3 length: 14 amino acids. Looked up from germline, CDR1 is MDHEN and CDR2 is SYDVKM. The CDR3 loop reads CASSFVRVDEKLFF. DNA for the CDR3: TGTGCCAGCAGTTTCGTGCGGGTGGATGAAAAACTGTTTTTT.

The chain employs TRBV6-5 and TRBJ1-5; no reliable D call. The germline CDR1 and CDR2 sequences are MNHEY and SVGAGI. The CDR3 totals 15 residues. Trimming stripped 0 bases from V and 3 bases from J, with 9 bases between. The CDR3 sequence is CASSYSGADNQPQHF. The CDR3 DNA is TGTGCCAGCAGTTACTCGGGAGCGGACAATCAGCCCCAGCATTTT.

This clonotype was observed a few times. V usage is TRBV28 and J usage is TRBJ1-1; D is ambiguous. The germline V and J ends were trimmed by 11 bases and 1 base, with 8 bases remaining between them. Looked up from germline, CDR1 is MDHEN and CDR2 is SYDVKM. This CDR3 region has 11 residues. CDR3 nucleotides: TGTGCCTTATGGGGGAACACTGAAGCTTTCTTT. Protein sequence: CALWGNTEAFF.

In this sample, this clonotype turned up many times. V usage is TRBV20-1 and J usage is TRBJ2-1; TRBD2 is a possible D gene (5 bases). The V gene lost 0 bases and the J gene lost 9 bases, with 15 bases spanning the gap. This CDR3 has 14 residues. Germline CDR1 reads DFQATT; CDR2 reads SNEGSKA (reference sequence). The CDR3 bases are TGCAGTGCTAGAGATCCAGCTAGCATCGGTGAGCAGTTCTTC. This translates into CSARDPASIGEQFF.

This clonotype was recorded at least ten times. The chain couples TRBV2 to TRBJ1-1; TRBD1 matches 8 bases. Per the germline V gene, CDR1 is SNHLY and CDR2 is FYNNEI. This CDR3 spans 14 amino acids. Germline trimming cut 7 bases from V and 4 bases from J; bases unmatched to any gene: 8. CDR3 nucleotide sequence: TGTGCCAGCAAAAGAGACAGGGGAAGCACTGAAGCTTTCTTT. It translates to CASKRDRGSTEAFF.